A single sample is the source of the 15 T cell receptor beta chains below, sequenced in a study of T cells in women clearing cervical HPV infection. Generated by immunoSEQ multiplex PCR, the TCRdb table keeps only in-frame clones and is missing some. This sample's clone table lists 31,000 or so clones. Sequencing input: blood buffy coat. The source is a woman aged 18 to 69 with a cervical HPV16 infection that either progressed to CIN3+ or cleared (not recorded which).

As for this clone: The read halts 3 residues ahead of the CDR3 end, with the missing end drawn from the germline J gene. V gene TRBV6-1 combines with J gene TRBJ1-5, with no clear D. The CDR3 runs to 14 residues. Germline values: CDR1 MNHNS, CDR2 SASEGT. V was pared by 3 bases and J by 0 bases, with 6 bases between. The covered CDR3 bases are TGTGCCAGCAGTGAGGGCTATAGCAATCAGCCC. Translated, it gives CASSEGYSNQP. In full, the CDR3 is CASSEGYSNQPQHF.

A word on this clone: Read sequence stops 3 residues before the CDR3 end, and the germline J gene provides the missing end. The chain is built from TRBV2 and TRBJ1-2; D may be TRBD1 (6 bases). V lost 6 bases and J lost 5, with 16 bases in between. The germline V gene encodes CDR1 SNHLY and CDR2 FYNNEI. The CDR3 spans 14 residues. CDR3 bases read: TGTGCCAGCAGCGAGGGGGACAAGGAGTATGGC. As protein: CASSEGDKEYG. The entire CDR3 protein reads CASSEGDKEYGYTF.

About this clone itself: The read falls 3 residues short of the CDR3 end, and the missing part is taken from the germline J gene. This sequence joins TRBV14 and TRBJ1-1, with D unresolved. From germline, CDR1 is SGHDN and CDR2 FVKESK. Trimming took 1 base from V and 2 from J, leaving 11 bases between them. The length of the CDR3 is 15 residues. Partial CDR3 DNA: TGTGCCAGCAGCCAAGGGGCAGGTTCAAACACTGAA. Amino acid sequence: CASSQGAGSNTE. The whole CDR3 reads CASSQGAGSNTEAFF.

Turning to this clone: The CDR3 is cut off 3 residues early in the read; its end comes from the germline J gene. The chain is built from TRBV29-1 and TRBJ2-5; tentative D call: TRBD2 (6 bases). Germline V gene sequence: CDR1 SQVTM, CDR2 ANQGSEA. This CDR3 has 15 amino acids. The germline V and J ends were trimmed by 4 bases and 4 bases, with 19 bases remaining between them. The CDR3: CSVGRGSVEVETQYF. The covered CDR3 bases are TGCAGCGTTGGTCGGGGGTCGGTGGAGGTAGAGACC.

Of note for this clone: The read ends 3 residues shy of where the CDR3 ends; the end is completed using the germline J gene. This chain connects TRBV19 to TRBJ2-4; TRBD2 aligns across 7 bases. Looked up from germline, CDR1 is LNHDA and CDR2 is SQIVND (reference sequence). CDR3 size: 14 residues. Here the CDR3 reads CASTGGRSNQPQYF. The CDR3 DNA, read in part, is TGTGCCTCCACGGGGGGAAGGAGCAATCAGCCT.

CDR3 DNA, as far as it was read: TGTGCCAGCAGAGCCCAGGAGAATGAGCCC. It encodes CASRAQENEP. The entire CDR3 protein reads CASRAQENEPQHF. The chain recombines TRBV12-3 or TRBV12-4 with TRBJ1-5; no firm D call. The read terminates 3 residues before the CDR3 end, so the remaining end is supplied by the germline J gene. The CDR3 totals 13 residues. The V end was cut by 6 bases, the J end by 8 bases, with 14 bases between.

Regarding this clone: The read ends 3 residues shy of where the CDR3 ends; the end is completed using the germline J gene. The chain uses TRBV5-1 and TRBJ2-7; D is perhaps TRBD1 (6 bases). Germline CDR1 and CDR2: SGHRS and YFSETQ. V shed 0 bases and J shed 4 bases, with 11 bases lying between them. The CDR3 loop spans 14 amino acids. CDR3 bases read: TGCGCCAGCAGCTTGGCAGGGGTGAATTACGAG. Translating it yields CASSLAGVNYE. The complete CDR3 reads CASSLAGVNYEQYF.

Regarding this clone: The read is 3 residues too short to cover the CDR3 end, so that end is filled in from the germline J gene. The chain links TRBV30 to TRBJ1-6; TRBD1 is a possible D gene (6 bases). Germline CDR1 GTSNPN, CDR2 SVGIG (reference sequence). CDR3 length: 14 amino acids. V was shortened by 3 bases and J by 9 bases, with 15 bases between the two germline ends. The CDR3 reads CAWRADQGSSPLHF. Incomplete CDR3 DNA: TGTGCCTGGAGGGCCGACCAGGGGAGTTCACCC.

In the case of this clone: With the read ending 3 residues before the CDR3 end, the germline J gene is used to fill in that end. The V call is TRBV5-6, the J call TRBJ1-3, with 9 positions matching TRBD1. The CDR3 consists of 14 residues. V was clipped by 4 bases and J by 4 bases; unmatched bases: 3. Germline V gene data show CDR1 as SGHDT and CDR2 as YYEEEE. CDR3 loop: CASSLTGGGNTIYF. The sequenced CDR3 bases are TGTGCCAGCAGCCTTACAGGGGGCGGAAACACC.

Regarding this clone: The sequence runs out 3 residues before the end of the CDR3; the remainder is reconstructed from the germline J gene. The chain uses TRBV2 and TRBJ1-4, with a weak D call TRBD1 (6 bases). This CDR3 contains 15 residues. Germline V lookup: CDR1 SNHLY, CDR2 FYNNEI. The CDR3 sequence: CASSPGQSGANVLFF. The sequenced CDR3 bases are TGTGCCAGCAGCCCCGGACAGTCTGGGGCCAACGTA.

With respect to this clone: Read data end 3 residues before the CDR3 end; the end is taken from the germline J gene. The rearrangement joins TRBV2 to TRBJ1-4; TRBD1 aligns across 7 bases. From germline, CDR1 is SNHLY and CDR2 FYNNEI. The CDR3 runs 15 residues. The CDR3: CASSPTGIRNSPLFF. The CDR3 bases that were read are TGTGCCAGCAGCCCGACAGGGATTCGGAATTCACCA.

On this clone itself: The read is 3 residues too short to cover the CDR3 end, so that end is filled in from the germline J gene. The rearrangement links TRBV19 to TRBJ1-5, with TRBD1 identical over 7 bases. Germline assignment: CDR1 LNHDA and CDR2 SQIVND (reference sequence). The CDR3 length is 14 residues. V shed 5 bases, J shed 7 bases, and the junction held 8 bases outside the gene matches. CDR3 DNA (partial): TGTGCCAGTAGTGTCGACAGGGCTGGGCAGCCC. Translated: CASSVDRAGQP. The complete CDR3 sequence is CASSVDRAGQPQHF.

Points on this clone: The read ends 3 residues early relative to the CDR3; the germline J gene fills the gap. The rearrangement links TRBV30 to TRBJ1-2, with 12 positions matching TRBD1. This CDR3 contains 14 residues. Germline V gene sequence: CDR1 GTSNPN, CDR2 SVGIG (reference sequence). The CDR3 protein is CAWSRDRGRNDYTF. The sequenced CDR3 bases are TGTGCCTGGAGCCGGGACAGGGGGCGGAATGAC.

Concerning this clone itself: With the read ending 3 residues before the CDR3 end, the germline J gene is used to fill in that end. The chain couples TRBV2 to TRBJ1-3, with TRBD1 as a possible D gene (6 bases). In germline, CDR1 is SNHLY, CDR2 FYNNEI. The CDR3 consists of 13 residues. With 6 bases removed from V and 3 bases from J, the gap between germline ends came to 9 bases. The CDR3 sequence: CASRRTDGNTIYF. Partial CDR3 DNA: TGTGCCAGCAGGAGGACAGATGGAAACACC.

As for this clone: The sequenced fragment ends 3 residues before the CDR3 boundary, so the rest is inferred from the germline J gene. This chain uses TRBV20-1 with TRBJ1-5; D remains ambiguous. Germline-derived CDR1 and CDR2 are DFQATT and SNEGSKA (reference sequence). The CDR3 loop spans 13 amino acids. V shed 3 bases and J shed 5 bases, with 11 bases lying between them. The CDR3 sequence: CSASPNADQPQHF. CDR3 bases read: TGCAGTGCTAGCCCCAATGCGGATCAGCCC.